This T cell receptor beta chain was retrieved from a study of response to subunit inactivated influenza vaccine. Each CDR3 protein is one row after TCRdb ran MiXCR on the RT-PCR reads. The table has about 540,000 distinct CDR3 sequences, roughly a quarter seen once. This clonotype was counted between two and nine times. The same sample was also studied in work on T cells expressing NK-cell markers. That study adds: A 5'RACE template switching approach incorporating UMIs was used to make TCR beta cDNA. Of eight sequenced donors, seven were HCMV-seropositive and one HCMV-seronegative. Several of the donors carried dominant NKG2C+ clonotypes that took up roughly 1.0-7.0% of their CD8+ T cells.

This sample comprised CD4+ T cells sorted from PBMCs, obtained about 13 days after vaccination. The receptor comes from a man aged 50 or older who received an inactivated influenza vaccine.

In nucleotides, the CDR3 is TGCGCCAGCAGCTTGCGCCGGGACACCACCTACAATGAGCAGTTCTTC. This translates into CASSLRRDTTYNEQFF. The chain links TRBV5-1 to TRBJ2-1, with D possibly being TRBD1 (6 bases). Germline CDR1 and CDR2: SGHRS and YFSETQ. This CDR3 contains 16 residues. V gave up 1 base and J gave up 2 bases, with 13 bases separating them.